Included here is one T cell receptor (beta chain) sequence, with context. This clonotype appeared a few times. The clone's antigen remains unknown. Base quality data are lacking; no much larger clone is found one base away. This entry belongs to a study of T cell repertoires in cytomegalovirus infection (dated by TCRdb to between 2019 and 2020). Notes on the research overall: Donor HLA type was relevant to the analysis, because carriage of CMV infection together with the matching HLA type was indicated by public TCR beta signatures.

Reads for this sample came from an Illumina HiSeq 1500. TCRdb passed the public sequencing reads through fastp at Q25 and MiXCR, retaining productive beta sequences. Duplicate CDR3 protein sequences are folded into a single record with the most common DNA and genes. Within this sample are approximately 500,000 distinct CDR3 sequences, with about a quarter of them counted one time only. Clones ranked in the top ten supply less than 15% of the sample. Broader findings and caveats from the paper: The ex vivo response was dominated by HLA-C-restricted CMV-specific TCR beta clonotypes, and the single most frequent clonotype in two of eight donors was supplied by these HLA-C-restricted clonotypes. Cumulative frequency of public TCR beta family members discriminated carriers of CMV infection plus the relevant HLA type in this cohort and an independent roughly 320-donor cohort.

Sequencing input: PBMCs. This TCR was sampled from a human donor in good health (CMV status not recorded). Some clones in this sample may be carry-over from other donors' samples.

The base sequence is TGTGCCAGCAGCTTCCGGACAGCCCTCGAAGAGACCCAGTACTTC. It encodes CASSFRTALEETQYF. Here the chain combines TRBV5-6 and TRBJ2-5; TRBD1 is perhaps the D gene, given 6 matching bases. V sheds 2 bases and J sheds 3 bases, leaving 14 bases between their ends. CDR1 is given as SGHDT and CDR2 as YYEEEE, both from the germline V gene. From cysteine to phenylalanine, the CDR3 is 15 amino acids long. Solely the CDR3 DNA is kept, with 45 bases framed from the first base.